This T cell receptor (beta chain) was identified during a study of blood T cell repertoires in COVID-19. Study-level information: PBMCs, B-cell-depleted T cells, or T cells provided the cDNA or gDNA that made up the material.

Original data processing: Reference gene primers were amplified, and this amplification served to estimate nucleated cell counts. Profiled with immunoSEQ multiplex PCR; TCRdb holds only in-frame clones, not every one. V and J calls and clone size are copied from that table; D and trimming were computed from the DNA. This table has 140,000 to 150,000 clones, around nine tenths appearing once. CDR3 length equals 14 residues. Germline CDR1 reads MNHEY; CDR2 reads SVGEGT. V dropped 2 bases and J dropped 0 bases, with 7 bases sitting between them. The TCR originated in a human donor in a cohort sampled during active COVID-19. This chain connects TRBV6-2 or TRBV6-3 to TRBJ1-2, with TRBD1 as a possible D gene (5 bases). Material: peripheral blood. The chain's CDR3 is CASSYDRANYGYTF. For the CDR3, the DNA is TGTGCCAGCAGTTACGACAGAGCTAACTATGGCTACACCTTC.